This TCR beta chain was sequenced for a study of cytomegalovirus exposure and HLA in healthy donors. The primer mix had 60 Vbeta and 13 Jbeta primers. The protocol was immunoSEQ multiplex PCR, while the TCRdb copy is restricted to in-frame clones and leaves out a portion. The table shows about 130,000 clones, with over 60% occurring only once. V trimming: 4 bases; J trimming: 7 bases; junction bases outside the gene matches: 18. CDR1 is SGHRS, CDR2 YFSETQ, per germline. The CDR3 spans 18 residues. Input material: PBMCs. This TCR came from a female donor in good health and CMV-seronegative. V is TRBV5-1 and J is TRBJ2-2; TRBD1 matches 8 bases. CDR3 in DNA: TGCGCCAGCAGCCACATCCTTCCGGGACAGGCGTTTATCGGGGAGCTGTTTTTT. As protein: CASSHILPGQAFIGELFF.